Below, 32 T cell receptor beta chains from the same sample are listed, as sequenced in a study of CD8+CD57+ T cells in acquired aplastic anemia. TCR beta VDJ and CDR3 profiles were obtained from a genomic DNA template. TCRdb called the reads again in MiXCR, with one record for every CDR3 protein. This table holds roughly 150,000 distinct CDR3 sequences, about 45% found once. CD8+CD57+ cell expansion, shown by flow cytometry, had occurred in the patients selected for sequencing. Source material: sorted CD4+, CD8+, or CD8+CD57+ T cells (not recorded which) from PBMCs. All receptors come from a human donor with aplastic anemia.

Regarding this clonotype: It is likely a read error, because the conserved phenylalanine at the end of the CDR3 is missing. The limits of the CDR3 on the DNA are not certain, so only TCRdb's listed CDR3 is given. The rearrangement links TRBV5-1 to TRBJ2-7; the table's D call of TRBD2 was not tested on the DNA. The CDR3 is 13 amino acids long, termini counted. The germline V gene has CDR1 SGHRS and CDR2 YFSETQ. The CDR3 spells CASSLEGLGERYS.

In this sample, this clonotype turned up many times. The chain is built from TRBV11-1 and TRBJ2-1; D call uncertain. CDR3 length equals 14 residues. The V end was cut by 5 bases, the J end by 0 bases, with 8 bases between. Germline CDR1 reads SGHAT; CDR2 reads FQDESV (reference sequence). CDR3 DNA: TGTGCCAGCAGCCCTGAGAGCTCCTACAATGAGCAGTTCTTC. As protein: CASSPESSYNEQFF.

The gene calls are TRBV7-2 and TRBJ1-1, with D hard to call. The CDR3 loop spans 15 amino acids. Germline V gene lookup returns CDR1 SGHTA and CDR2 FQGNSA. V was shortened by 2 bases and J by 1 base, with 11 bases between the two germline ends. CDR3 amino acids: CASSLRVRGNTEAFF. For the CDR3, the DNA is TGTGCCAGCAGCTTAAGGGTGCGGGGGAACACTGAAGCTTTCTTT.

This clonotype was observed at least ten times. The chain joins TRBV2 to TRBJ2-5; 8 bases are a match to TRBD1. There are 13 residues in the CDR3. From germline, CDR1 is SNHLY and CDR2 FYNNEI. The trim removed 6 bases at V and 4 bases at J, leaving 4 bases unmatched. In nucleotides, the CDR3 is TGTGCCAGCAGCCAAGACAGGGGAGAGACCCAGTACTTC. Translated: CASSQDRGETQYF.

This clonotype was counted ten times or more. The CDR3 is CASSLEDRDEKLFF. The DNA for the CDR3 is TGTGCCAGCAGCTTAGAGGACAGGGATGAAAAACTGTTTTTT. The gene calls are TRBV7-8 and TRBJ1-4; 8 bases map to TRBD1. The CDR3 is 14 residues long. The V gene end was trimmed by 1 base and the J gene end by 6 bases; junction bases not matched to a gene: 1. CDR1 SGHVS and CDR2 FQNEAQ come from the germline V gene.

The chain employs TRBV27 and TRBJ1-2; 7 bases match TRBD1. V lost 5 bases and J lost 8; bases outside the gene matches: 8. CDR3 length: 13 amino acids. CDR1 and CDR2 (germline): MNHEY, SMNVEV (reference sequence). The CDR3 region is CASSPTGARGYTF. CDR3 in DNA: TGTGCCAGCAGTCCCACAGGGGCCCGGGGCTACACCTTC.

This chain links TRBV20-1 with TRBJ2-7; the D call may be TRBD1 or TRBD2 (5 bases each). CDR1 is DFQATT, CDR2 SNEGSKA, per germline (reference sequence). V lost 4 bases and J lost 3, with 16 bases in between. This CDR3 comprises 14 residues. The CDR3 reads CSAIPRDEFYEQYF. As DNA, the CDR3 is TGCAGTGCTATCCCCCGGGACGAATTCTACGAGCAGTACTTC.

As to this clonotype: A much bigger clone sits one base away, suggesting this may be a read error. CDR3 DNA sequence: TGTGCCAACTCACCATTACTAGCGGGCGCATACGAGCAGTACTTC. Translated: CANSPLLAGAYEQYF. This chain connects TRBV18 to TRBJ2-7, with 9 bases matching TRBD2. Per germline, CDR1 KGHSH and CDR2 LQKENI. This CDR3 has 15 amino acids.

The chain recombines TRBV5-4 with TRBJ1-3, with 7 bases lining up with TRBD1. The CDR3 is 14 residues long. CDR1 is SGHNT and CDR2 is YYREEE in the germline V gene (reference sequence). V lost 2 bases, J lost 5 bases, and 4 bases stayed unmatched. CDR3 in DNA: TGTGCCAGCAGCTTAGGGGGCTACAGAAACACCATATATTTT. This sequence encodes CASSLGGYRNTIYF.

This clonotype was counted between two and nine times. The genes are TRBV2 and TRBJ2-7; D remains unclear. The CDR3 loop spans 13 amino acids. Trimming left V 4 bases short and J 3 bases short, with 10 bases between. CDR1 and CDR2 from the germline V gene are SNHLY and FYNNEI. CDR3 DNA sequence: TGTGCCAGCAGTGGACACGCGATCTACGAGCAGTACTTC. Its translation: CASSGHAIYEQYF.

This clonotype was seen repeatedly, ten times or more. The rearrangement uses TRBV7-3 and TRBJ1-5; the D is unclear. The V end was cut by 7 bases, the J end by 6 bases, with 10 bases between. The CDR3 contains 12 residues. Germline V lookup: CDR1 SGHTA, CDR2 FQGTGA. This CDR3 reads CASTDGVQPQHF. Here the CDR3 DNA reads TGTGCCAGCACCGACGGGGTTCAGCCCCAGCATTTT.

The J gene is TRBJ2-3, the V gene TRBV24-1, with 8 nucleotides matching TRBD1. The CDR3 consists of 14 residues. The J segment lost 3 bases and the V segment lost 9 bases, leaving 7 bases of the junction unmatched. Germline-derived CDR1 and CDR2 are KGHDR and SFDVKD. The CDR3 protein is CATSDRDGTDTQYF. Written as DNA, the CDR3 is TGTGCCACCTCGGACAGGGATGGAACAGATACGCAGTATTTT.

With respect to this clonotype: This sequence may be a read error, since a much larger clone differs from it by one base. CDR3 coding DNA: TGTGCCAGCACCCCTCCGTTTATCCCTGGGGCCAACGTCCTGACTTTC. Its translation: CASTPPFIPGANVLTF. The J gene is TRBJ2-6, the V gene TRBV7-3; D is unclear. V was pared by 7 bases and J by 2 bases, with 15 bases between. The CDR3 extends over 16 amino acids. The germline CDR1 and CDR2 sequences are SGHTA and FQGTGA. The entire variable domain, with the rest obtained from reference TRBV7-3 and TRBJ2-6, is as follows: GAGVSQTPSNKVTEKGKYVELRCDPISGHTALYWYRQSLGQGPEFLIYFQGTGAADDSGLPNDRFFAVRPEGSVSTLKIQRTERGDSAVYLCASTPPFIPGANVLTFGAGSRLTVL.

This clonotype was seen at least ten times. V gene TRBV5-1 combines with J gene TRBJ1-1, with D possibly TRBD1 on 5 matching bases. Germline lookup yields CDR1 SGHRS and CDR2 YFSETQ. This CDR3 is 15 amino acids long. Between the trimmed V and J ends, which lost 4 bases and 1 base, there was a span of 14 bases. The CDR3 nucleotides are TGCGCCAGCAGCCTAGGACACCTAACGAACACTGAAGCTTTCTTT. Protein: CASSLGHLTNTEAFF.

A note on this clonotype: A much larger clonotype is one base distant, so this may be a read error. The J gene is TRBJ2-5, the V gene TRBV6-6; D gene ambiguous. Germline V CDR1 and CDR2: MNHNY, SVGAGI (reference sequence). This CDR3 comprises 12 residues. The V end was cut by 6 bases, the J end by 7 bases, with 12 bases between. CDR3 region: CASSSPPWTQYF. CDR3 bases: TGTGCCAGCAGCTCACCTCCCTGGACCCAGTACTTC.

The V call is TRBV2, the J call TRBJ2-7, with 7 positions matching TRBD2. Trimming at V came to 0 bases and at J to 6 bases, leaving 8 bases not matched to a gene. CDR1 and CDR2 from the germline V gene are SNHLY and FYNNEI. There are 15 residues in the CDR3. For the CDR3, the DNA is TGTGCCAGCAGTGAAGCGCGGTTCCAGCGGGGCGAGCAGTACTTC. It codes for CASSEARFQRGEQYF.

This clonotype is termed medium-sized. The chain joins TRBV15 to TRBJ1-3; weak D call: TRBD1 (6 bases). This CDR3 is 14 amino acids long. Germline V lookup: CDR1 LNHNV, CDR2 YYDKDF (reference sequence). Trimming pared 6 bases from V and 2 bases from J, leaving 11 bases between. In DNA, the CDR3 is TGTGCCACCAGGGGGGCGGGCGCTGGAAACACCATATATTTT. Translation gives CATRGAGAGNTIYF.

Regarding this clonotype: Germline is not matched at one junction end, which may reflect a read error. The rearrangement links TRBV9 to TRBJ2-3, with TRBD2 matching 7 bases. CDR3 length: 15 residues. Germline V gives CDR1 SGDLS, CDR2 YYNGEE. DNA of the CDR3: TGTGCCAACAGCGAACCTAGCGGAAGCGCAGATACGCAGTATTTT. This translates into CANSEPSGSADTQYF.

This clonotype occurred many times. The genes are TRBV20-1 and TRBJ1-2, with D tentatively TRBD1 (6 bases). The CDR3 runs 16 residues. V lost 6 bases and J 3 bases, leaving 23 bases between the germline ends. Germline V lookup: CDR1 DFQATT, CDR2 SNEGSKA (reference sequence). The CDR3 DNA follows: TGCAGTGCCCCTGGGGGAGACAGGCCTTTGGACTATGGCTACACCTTC. This codes for CSAPGGDRPLDYGYTF.

This chain connects TRBV6-4 to TRBJ1-1, with D unclear. Germline V CDR1 and CDR2: MRHNA, SNTAGT. This CDR3 has 13 residues. The germline V and J ends were trimmed by 3 bases and 3 bases, with 8 bases remaining between them. CDR3 DNA sequence: TGTGCCAGCAGTGAAGGCAGGTACACTGAAGCTTTCTTT. Translating gives CASSEGRYTEAFF.

The CDR3 here is CASSLEGLTVNTEAFF. DNA of the CDR3: TGTGCCAGCAGCTTAGAGGGTTTGACTGTGAACACTGAAGCTTTCTTT. The chain carries TRBV11-2 and TRBJ1-1; D is unclear. Germline CDR1 SGHAT, CDR2 FQNNGV. V was pared by 0 bases and J by 0 bases, with 11 bases between. This CDR3 spans 16 amino acids.

This clonotype was observed many times. The chain combines TRBV19 with TRBJ1-1, with 8 bases lining up with TRBD1. Trimming took 6 bases from V and 4 from J; bases not matched to a gene: 4. The germline CDR1 and CDR2 sequences are LNHDA and SQIVND (reference sequence). The CDR3 loop spans 13 amino acids. The CDR3 DNA reads as TGTGCCAGTAGGGACAGGGTAGGCACTGAAGCTTTCTTT. Residues: CASRDRVGTEAFF.

This clonotype was picked up many times. This chain connects TRBV5-1 to TRBJ2-1; 7 nucleotides align to TRBD1. The CDR3 spans 14 residues. V was pared by 2 bases and J by 5 bases, with 4 bases of the junction left unmatched. Germline V lookup: CDR1 SGHRS, CDR2 YFSETQ. The CDR3 DNA sequence: TGCGCCAGCAGCTTAGAAACAGGGGACAATGAGCAGTTCTTC. Encoded protein: CASSLETGDNEQFF.

The chain recombines TRBV27 with TRBJ2-1; TRBD1 agrees at 9 bases. This CDR3 has 15 amino acids. V was clipped by 6 bases and J by 7 bases; unmatched bases: 10. CDR1 is MNHEY and CDR2 is SMNVEV in the germline V gene (reference sequence). The CDR3 reads CASSIPGQGKNEQFF. As DNA, the CDR3 is TGTGCCAGCAGCATCCCGGGACAGGGTAAGAATGAGCAGTTCTTC.

This clonotype was detected ten times or more. The CDR3 DNA is TGCGCCAGCAGCTTGGGACAGGGGGTGATCTACGAGCAGTACTTC. This gives the protein CASSLGQGVIYEQYF. V and J are TRBV5-1 and TRBJ2-7, with TRBD1 matching 9 bases. The junction had 4 bases not matched to a gene; V was cut back by 0 bases and J by 3 bases. The germline V gene has CDR1 SGHRS and CDR2 YFSETQ. The CDR3 has 15 amino acids.

This clonotype was observed many times. V gene TRBV19 combines with J gene TRBJ2-6; perhaps TRBD1 as D (6 bases). The CDR3 sequence is 16 residues long. CDR1 and CDR2 from the germline V gene are LNHDA and SQIVND (reference sequence). V lost 3 bases and J lost 1, with 10 bases in between. CDR3 region: CASSIQGWSGANVLTF. CDR3 nucleotides: TGTGCCAGTAGTATCCAGGGGTGGTCTGGGGCCAACGTCCTGACTTTC.

Ten or more counts support this clonotype. This rearrangement joins TRBV7-3 to TRBJ2-7; the D call may be TRBD1 or TRBD2 (5 bases each). Looked up from germline, CDR1 is SGHTA and CDR2 is FQGTGA. The CDR3 runs 12 residues. Trimming shortened V by 4 bases and J by 8 bases, and 12 bases separated the two germline ends. As DNA, the CDR3 is TGTGCCAGCAGCTCGGGGTCAGGGAAGCAGTACTTC. As protein: CASSSGSGKQYF.

Many counts were recorded for this clonotype. The chain carries TRBV14 and TRBJ2-5, with a possible D match to TRBD1 (7 bases). V was cut by 0 bases and J by 5 bases, with 16 bases left in between. CDR1 is SGHDN, CDR2 FVKESK, per germline. The CDR3 covers 16 residues. CDR3 sequence: CASSQDSRRGRETQYF. The DNA for the CDR3 is TGTGCCAGCAGCCAAGATTCTAGGAGGGGGCGGGAGACCCAGTACTTC.

This clonotype was seen repeatedly, ten times or more. As DNA, the CDR3 is TGTGCCAGTATTCCGACAGATAGCAATCAGCCCCAGCATTTT. Encoded protein: CASIPTDSNQPQHF. The chain carries TRBV19 and TRBJ1-5, with D possibly being TRBD1 (5 bases). This CDR3 contains 14 residues. The germline gives CDR1 LNHDA, CDR2 SQIVND (reference sequence). The V gene lost 7 bases and the J gene lost 0 bases, with 10 bases spanning the gap.

This clonotype was seen ten or more times. The genes are TRBV30 and TRBJ2-7, with 8 bases aligning to TRBD1. Germline V gene sequence: CDR1 GTSNPN, CDR2 SVGIG (reference sequence). The CDR3 sequence is 16 residues long. Trimming took 0 bases from V and 4 from J; bases not matched to a gene: 11. The CDR3 loop reads CAWSVATGRGLYEQYF. CDR3 nucleotides: TGTGCCTGGAGTGTAGCAACGGGCAGGGGGCTTTACGAGCAGTACTTC.

This chain links TRBV2 with TRBJ2-6; TRBD1 is a possible D gene (5 bases). Trimming pared 8 bases from V and 0 bases from J, leaving 11 bases between. The germline V gene has CDR1 SNHLY and CDR2 FYNNEI. This CDR3 has 15 residues. The CDR3 bases are TGTGCCAGCGGGTACAGGAACTCTGGGGCCAACGTCCTGACTTTC. It specifies CASGYRNSGANVLTF.

This clonotype was recorded many times. CDR3 loop: CATSGRQGGYEQYF. Here the CDR3 DNA reads TGTGCCACCAGCGGAAGGCAGGGTGGGTACGAGCAGTACTTC. The chain has TRBV24-1 and TRBJ2-7; a weak D match, TRBD1 (5 bases). The CDR3 extends over 14 amino acids. Trimming pared 7 bases from V and 4 bases from J, leaving 16 bases between. CDR1 and CDR2 from the germline V gene are KGHDR and SFDVKD.